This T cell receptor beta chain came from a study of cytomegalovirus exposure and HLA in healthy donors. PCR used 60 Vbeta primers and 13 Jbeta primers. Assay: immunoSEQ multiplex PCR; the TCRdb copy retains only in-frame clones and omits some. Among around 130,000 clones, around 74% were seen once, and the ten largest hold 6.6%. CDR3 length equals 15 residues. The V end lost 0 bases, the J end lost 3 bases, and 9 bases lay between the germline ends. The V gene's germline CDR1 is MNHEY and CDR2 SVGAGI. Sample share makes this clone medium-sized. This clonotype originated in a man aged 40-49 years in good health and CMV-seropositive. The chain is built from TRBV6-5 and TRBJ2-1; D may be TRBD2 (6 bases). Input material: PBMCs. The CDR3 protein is CASSYSQGLYNEQFF. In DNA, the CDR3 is TGTGCCAGCAGTTACTCGCAGGGACTCTACAATGAGCAGTTCTTC.